This T cell receptor (beta chain) is from a study of T cells expressing NK-cell markers. Details on this clonotype: As yet, its antigen is unknown.

Per the germline V gene, CDR1 is SGHRS and CDR2 is YFSETQ. CDR3 length: 13 residues. TCRdb reprocessed the 5' RACE reads and keeps a single row for each CDR3 protein, giving no DNA. The clone table shows around 550,000 distinct CDR3 sequences, with the ten largest holding around 3.3%. Regarding the study as a whole: Expanded NKG2C+ T cell clones had unclear HCMV specificity. The study found these clonotypes also leading the CD3+CD56-NKG2C+ fraction in four donors.

The sequencing sample was made of blood T cells: a sorted CD56 or NKG2C T cell subset, CD4+ or CD8+ T cells, or bulk PBMC T cells (not recorded which). The sequence came from a man younger than 30 in good health. The chain recombines TRBV5-1 with TRBJ1-6. CDR3 residues: CASSLGANSPLHF.